What follows is one T cell receptor (beta chain) and its context. Its antigen is not identified. The junction differs from germline at one of its ends, possibly a read error. This record belongs to a study of T cell responses to AZD1222 COVID-19 vaccine. The CDR3 totals 14 residues. The germline CDR1 and CDR2 sequences are PRHDT and FYEKMQ (reference sequence). Findings of the study overall: There were mostly white British donors and more females than males, and clonal diversity was possibly underestimated. Unmutated regions of variants are reportedly targeted by nearly half of spike-specific TCRs. Two doses of AZD1222 preceded a rise in Spike-specific TCR breadth and depth.

Some clones are missing from TCRdb's copy, which holds only in-frame ones; the method was immunoSEQ multiplex PCR. The sample consists of 200,000 to 250,000 clones, around 94% of them appearing once. The J gene is TRBJ1-2, the V gene TRBV13; 8 bases line up with TRBD1. The sample was peripheral blood, taken 28 days after the second dose of the MenACWY control vaccine. The origin of this receptor is an adult who received the MenACWY meningococcal vaccine as a control. The CDR3 sequence: CASSVGTGTYGYTF. DNA of the CDR3: TGTGCCAGCAGCGTAGGGACAGGCACCTATGGCTACACCTTC.